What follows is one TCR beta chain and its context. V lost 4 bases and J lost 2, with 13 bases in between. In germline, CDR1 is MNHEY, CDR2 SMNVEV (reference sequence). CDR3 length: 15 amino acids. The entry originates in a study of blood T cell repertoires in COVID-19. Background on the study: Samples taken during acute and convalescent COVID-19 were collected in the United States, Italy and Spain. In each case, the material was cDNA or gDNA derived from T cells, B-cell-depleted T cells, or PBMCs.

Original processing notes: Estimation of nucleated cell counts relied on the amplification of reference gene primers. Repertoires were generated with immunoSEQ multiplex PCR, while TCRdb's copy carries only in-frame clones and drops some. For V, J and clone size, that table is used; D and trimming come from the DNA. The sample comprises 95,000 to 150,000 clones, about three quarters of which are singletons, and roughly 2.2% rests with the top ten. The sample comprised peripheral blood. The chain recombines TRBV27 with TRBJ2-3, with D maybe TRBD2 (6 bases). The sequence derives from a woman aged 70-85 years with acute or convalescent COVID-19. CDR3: CASSSYRRDTDTQYF. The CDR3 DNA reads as TGTGCCAGCAGTTCGTACAGGAGGGACACAGATACGCAGTATTTT.